Here is one TCR beta chain with its context. Its antigen is not identified. This entry is derived from a study of OX40 agonist ivuxolimab in advanced cancers. Profiling relied on immunoSEQ multiplex PCR, and the TCRdb table lists in-frame clones only, not all of them. The repertoire holds about 79,000 clones, more than 90% seen once, with roughly 6.9% in the top ten. Whole-study results and caveats: Dosing at 0.1 to 3.0 mg/kg was accompanied by clonal expansion of CD4+ and CD8+ blood T cells by week 6. Expanded peripheral T-cell antigen specificity went undetermined.

The sequencing used CD4+ or CD8+ T cells sorted from blood, collected in a trial of the OX40 agonist ivuxolimab. The receptor's source is an adult with an advanced solid tumor such as melanoma, head and neck, liver or kidney cancer.

The CDR3 spells CASSLSGTLAQAQYF. The CDR3, as DNA: TGTGCCAGCAGCCTGAGCGGGACACTAGCACAGGCGCAGTATTTT. This rearrangement joins TRBV9 to TRBJ2-3; possible D gene TRBD2, 7 bases. CDR3 length: 15 amino acids. Trimming pared 4 bases from V and 10 bases from J, leaving 22 bases between. The germline V gene encodes CDR1 SGDLS and CDR2 YYNGEE.